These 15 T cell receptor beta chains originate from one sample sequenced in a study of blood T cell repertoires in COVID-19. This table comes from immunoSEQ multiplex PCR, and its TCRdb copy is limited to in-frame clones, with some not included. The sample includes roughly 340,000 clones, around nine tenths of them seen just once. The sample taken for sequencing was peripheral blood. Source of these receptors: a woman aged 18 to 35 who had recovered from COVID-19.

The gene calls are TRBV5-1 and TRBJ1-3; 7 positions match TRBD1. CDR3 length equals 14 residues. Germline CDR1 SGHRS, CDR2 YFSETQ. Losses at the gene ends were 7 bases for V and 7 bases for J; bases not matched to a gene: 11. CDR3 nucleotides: TGCGCCAGCGCTACAGGGGATCTAGGGAACACCATATATTTT. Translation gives CASATGDLGNTIYF. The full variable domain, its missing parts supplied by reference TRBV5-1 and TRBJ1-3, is KAGVTQTPRYLIKTRGQQVTLSCSPISGHRSVSWYQQTPGQGLQFLFEYFSETQRNKGNFPGRFSGRQFSNSRSEMNVSTLELGDSALYLCASATGDLGNTIYFGEGSWLTVV.

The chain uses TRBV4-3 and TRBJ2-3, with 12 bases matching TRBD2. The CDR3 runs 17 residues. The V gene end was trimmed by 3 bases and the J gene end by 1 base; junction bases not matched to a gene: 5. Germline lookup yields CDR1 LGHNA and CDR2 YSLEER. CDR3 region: CASSHLAGGAGTDTQYF. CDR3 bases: TGCGCCAGCAGCCACCTAGCGGGAGGGGCCGGCACAGATACGCAGTATTTT.

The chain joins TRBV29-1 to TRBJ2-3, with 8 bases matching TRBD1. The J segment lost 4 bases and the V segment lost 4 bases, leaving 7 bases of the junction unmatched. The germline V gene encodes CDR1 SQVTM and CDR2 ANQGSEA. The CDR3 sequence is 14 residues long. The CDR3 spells CSVAGQGVPDTQYF. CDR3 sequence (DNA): TGCAGCGTTGCTGGACAGGGCGTCCCAGATACGCAGTATTTT.

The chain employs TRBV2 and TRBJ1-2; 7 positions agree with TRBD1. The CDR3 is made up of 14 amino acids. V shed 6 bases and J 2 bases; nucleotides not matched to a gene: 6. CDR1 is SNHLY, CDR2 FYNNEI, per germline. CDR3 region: CASRGGALNYGYTF. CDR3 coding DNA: TGTGCCAGCAGAGGGGGCGCACTAAACTATGGCTACACCTTC.

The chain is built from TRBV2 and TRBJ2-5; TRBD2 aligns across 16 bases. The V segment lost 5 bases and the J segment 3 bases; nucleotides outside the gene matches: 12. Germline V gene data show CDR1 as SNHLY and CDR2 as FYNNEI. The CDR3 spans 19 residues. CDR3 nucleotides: TGTGCCAGCAGTACCGGTCCGGGACTAGCGGGAGGGAGTGAAGAGACCCAGTACTTC. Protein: CASSTGPGLAGGSEETQYF. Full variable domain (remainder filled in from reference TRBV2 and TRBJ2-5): EPEVTQTPSHQVTQMGQEVILRCVPISNHLYFYWYRQILGQKVEFLVSFYNNEISEKSEIFDDQFSVERPDGSNFTLKIRSTKLEDSAMYFCASSTGPGLAGGSEETQYFGPGTRLLVL.

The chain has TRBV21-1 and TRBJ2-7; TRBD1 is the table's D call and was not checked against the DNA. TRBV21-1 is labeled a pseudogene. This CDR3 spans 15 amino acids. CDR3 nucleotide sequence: TGTGCCAGGAGGTCCCGGGACAGGAACTCCTACGAGCAGTACGTC. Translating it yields CARRSRDRNSYEQYV.

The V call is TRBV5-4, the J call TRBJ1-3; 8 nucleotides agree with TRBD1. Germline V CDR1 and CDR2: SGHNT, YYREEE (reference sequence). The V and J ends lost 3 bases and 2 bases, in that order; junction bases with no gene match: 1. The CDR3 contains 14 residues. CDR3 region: CASSWGQAGNTIYF. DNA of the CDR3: TGTGCCAGCAGCTGGGGACAGGCTGGAAACACCATATATTTT.

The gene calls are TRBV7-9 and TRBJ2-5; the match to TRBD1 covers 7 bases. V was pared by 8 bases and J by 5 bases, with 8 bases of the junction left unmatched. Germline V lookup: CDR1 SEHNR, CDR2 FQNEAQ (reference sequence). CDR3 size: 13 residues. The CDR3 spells CASRQGEDETQYF. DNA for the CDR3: TGTGCCAGCCGGCAGGGGGAAGATGAGACCCAGTACTTC.

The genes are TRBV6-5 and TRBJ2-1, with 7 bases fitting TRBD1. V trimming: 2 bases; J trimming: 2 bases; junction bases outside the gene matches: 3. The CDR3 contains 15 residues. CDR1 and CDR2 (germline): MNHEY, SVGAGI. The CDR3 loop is CASSYDQGAYNEQFF. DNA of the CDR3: TGTGCCAGCAGTTACGATCAGGGGGCCTACAATGAGCAGTTCTTC.

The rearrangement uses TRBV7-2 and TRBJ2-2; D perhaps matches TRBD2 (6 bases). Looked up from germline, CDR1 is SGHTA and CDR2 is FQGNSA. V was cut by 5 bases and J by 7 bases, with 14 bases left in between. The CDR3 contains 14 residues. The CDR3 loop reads CASSKSLANGELFF. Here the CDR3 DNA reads TGTGCCAGCAGCAAGTCACTAGCCAACGGGGAGCTGTTTTTT.

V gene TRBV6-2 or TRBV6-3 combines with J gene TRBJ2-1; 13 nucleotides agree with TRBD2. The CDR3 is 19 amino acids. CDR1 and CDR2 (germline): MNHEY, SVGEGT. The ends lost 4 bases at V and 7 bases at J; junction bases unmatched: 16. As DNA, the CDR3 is TGTGCCAGCAGTTCCTCCGGGACTAGCGGGATGATTCTCGGGAATGAGCAGTTCTTC. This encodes CASSSSGTSGMILGNEQFF.

For the CDR3, the DNA is TGTGCCACCAGTGATGGCCTTCCAGGGGGTAACAATCAGCCCCAGCATTTT. Translating gives CATSDGLPGGNNQPQHF. This rearrangement joins TRBV24-1 to TRBJ1-5, with 7 bases lining up with TRBD1. Trimming at V came to 3 bases and at J to 3 bases, leaving 10 bases not matched to a gene. Germline V gene lookup returns CDR1 KGHDR and CDR2 SFDVKD. This CDR3 is built from 17 residues.

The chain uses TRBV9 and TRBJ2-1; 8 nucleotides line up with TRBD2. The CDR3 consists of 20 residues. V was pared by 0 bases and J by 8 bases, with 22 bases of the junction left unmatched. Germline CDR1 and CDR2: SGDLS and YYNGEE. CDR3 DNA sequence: TGTGCCAGCAGCGTAGAGGTGGGGGGCGGCGGGACTAGTATTTTCGATGAGCAGTTCTTC. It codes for CASSVEVGGGGTSIFDEQFF.

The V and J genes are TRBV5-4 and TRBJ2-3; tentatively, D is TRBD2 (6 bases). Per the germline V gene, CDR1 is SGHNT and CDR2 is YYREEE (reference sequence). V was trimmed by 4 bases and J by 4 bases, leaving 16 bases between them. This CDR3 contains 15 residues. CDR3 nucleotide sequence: TGTGCCAGCAGCCCGGGGACTGATCCACCAGATACGCAGTATTTT. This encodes CASSPGTDPPDTQYF.

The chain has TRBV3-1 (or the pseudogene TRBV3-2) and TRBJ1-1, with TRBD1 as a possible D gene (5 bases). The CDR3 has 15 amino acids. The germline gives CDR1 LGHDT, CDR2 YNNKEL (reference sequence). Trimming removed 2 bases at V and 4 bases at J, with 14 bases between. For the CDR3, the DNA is TGTGCCAGCAGCCAATGGAACAGGCAAGGCACTGAAGCTTTCTTT. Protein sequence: CASSQWNRQGTEAFF.